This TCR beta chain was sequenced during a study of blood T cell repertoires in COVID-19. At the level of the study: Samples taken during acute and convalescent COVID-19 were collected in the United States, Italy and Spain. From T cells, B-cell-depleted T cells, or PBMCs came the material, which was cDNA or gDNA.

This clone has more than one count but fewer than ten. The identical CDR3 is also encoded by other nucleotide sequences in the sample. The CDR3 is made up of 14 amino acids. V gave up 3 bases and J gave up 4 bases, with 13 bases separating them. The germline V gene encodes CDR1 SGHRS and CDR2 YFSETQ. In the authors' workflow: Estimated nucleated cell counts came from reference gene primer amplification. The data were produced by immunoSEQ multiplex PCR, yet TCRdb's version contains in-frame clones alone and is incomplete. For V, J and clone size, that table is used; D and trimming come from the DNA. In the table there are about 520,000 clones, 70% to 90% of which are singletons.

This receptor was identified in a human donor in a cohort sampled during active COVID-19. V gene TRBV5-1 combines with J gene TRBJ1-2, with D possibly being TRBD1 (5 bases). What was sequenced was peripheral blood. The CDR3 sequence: CASSSTQGGYGYTF. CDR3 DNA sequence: TGCGCCAGCAGCTCGACCCAGGGTGGCTATGGCTACACCTTC.